What follows is one TCR beta chain and its context. Clones were read by immunoSEQ multiplex PCR, and TCRdb kept only the in-frame ones, dropping some. Of approximately 500,000 clones detected, 75% to 85% appear once; the ten largest clones hold 10% to 15%. Germline V gives CDR1 SNHLY, CDR2 FYNNEI. The CDR3 length is 11 residues. V was shortened by 4 bases and J by 9 bases, with 10 bases between the two germline ends. The data are from a study of shared clonotypes between healthy human individuals. This TCR was recovered from a woman in her forties in good health. Some clones in this sample may be carry-over from other donors' samples. Material: PBMCs. The chain uses TRBV2 and TRBJ2-7; either TRBD1 or TRBD2 may fit D (5 bases each). The CDR3 bases are TGTGCCAGCAGTGGAAGGGACCTGCAGTACTTC. Residues: CASSGRDLQYF.